The T cell receptor (beta chain) under discussion was sequenced for a study of regulatory and conventional T cells in RAG deficiency (TCRdb year 2017). Broadly, across the study: High-throughput TCR beta sequencing was used to compare the repertoire diversity and composition of Treg, conventional CD4+ and CD8+ T cells between RAG-deficient patients and healthy controls.

What the authors observed across the whole study: Shorter CDR3 lengths were found in all patient T-cell subsets, and >85% Treg-Tconv repertoire overlap at nucleotide and amino acid level was observed in Omenn syndrome patients. Unique TCR beta sequences from Treg cells were roughly 100-fold fewer in Omenn syndrome and CID/AS patients than controls, versus about 10-fold for other subsets. Some T-cell subset analyses were not performed for some subjects. Rather than being bona fide Treg cells, the sorted CD25-high CD127-low cells in Omenn syndrome patients may represent peripherally activated cells. Markedly lower Shannon entropy and higher Simpson indices were observed in RAG-deficient patients than in control T-cell subpopulations.

Libraries were made using the immunoSEQ multiplex PCR assay. Genomic DNA from the sorted T-cell subsets was used to amplify rearranged TCR beta chain products, which were then sequenced. The original methods were these. Shannon entropy and Simpson indices were used to quantify the repertoire diversity of productive TCR beta rearrangements. To assess clonal expansion, the frequencies of the 100 most abundant productive TCR beta clonotypes were added up as a share of total reads. A self-reactivity index based on amino acid usage at CDR3beta positions 6 and 7 was applied to the TRB repertoires. Two-way ANOVA was applied to the repertoire analyses, whereas Student t or Mann-Whitney tests were applied to the flow cytometric analyses. TCRdb took over this immuneACCESS table, retaining in-frame rearrangements with V and J assigned. Such tables are incomplete; in checked studies, under half of the missing clones stem from an unresolved V gene, and the remainder is unexplained. That table gives V, J and clone size, and the DNA gave D and trimming. Across this sample there are tens of thousands of clones, with about 96% seen only once. About 0.35% of the sample goes to the ten largest clones.

Conventional CD4+ T cells were purified from blood as CD25-low CD127-high cells before genomic DNA extraction. Repertoire analyses used fewer than 10 healthy control donors as the comparison group. To note about this clone: The antigen it binds to is not known. Qualities for individual bases were not recorded, and no much larger clone is one base off.

From its cysteine to its phenylalanine, the CDR3 spans 15 amino acids. Kept here is only the CDR3 DNA, which spans 45 bases and is read in frame from base 1. V and J are truncated by 1 base and 6 bases respectively, leaving an intervening sequence of 16 bases. From the germline V gene (reference sequence), CDR1 is MNHEY and CDR2 is SMNVEV. These data also formed part of another study, on regulatory T cells. The second study's authors report: For the multiplex PCR, 52 forward TRBV primers and 13 reverse TRBJ primers were used, and amplification bias was corrected with both assay-based and computational methods. Repertoires from patients had restricted unique TRB V-J pairs and skewed V and J gene usage, with the strongest effect in regulatory T cells. The study compared T-cell receptor beta repertoires of sorted regulatory, conventional CD4+ and CD8+ T cells between CD3G-deficient patients and healthy controls. Ficoll density separation was used to isolate peripheral blood mononuclear cells. Within the immunoSEQ assay, multiplex PCR amplified rearranged TRB loci from genomic DNA. TRB amplicons were sequenced using an Illumina HiSeq platform. Raw sequences were error-filtered and aligned to reference gene sequences by custom algorithms, then analyzed with the immunoSEQ online tools. Frequencies of productive and nonproductive TRB rearrangements were assessed among unique sequences as well as among total sequences. For group comparisons, t tests, Mann-Whitney tests or two-way ANOVA were performed in Prism software.

The sequence derives from a human donor in good health. The sequencing input was CD25- CD4+ T cells sorted from blood. Recombination linked TRBV27 to TRBJ2-7; TRBD1 is a weak D gene call, 5 bases matching. The CDR3 sequence is CASSLLGATLPEQYF. The DNA sequence is given as TGTGCCAGCAGTTTATTAGGGGCCACATTACCCGAGCAGTACTTC.